The 12 T cell receptor beta chains below were found in one sample sequenced in a study of regulatory T cells in long-lasting Graves disease. Time point meaning: persistent/refractory GD, antithyroid drugs over 5 years with positive TRAb. RNA from PBMCs was the source of the TCR library. TCR beta libraries were built with iRepertoire HTBI primers and Arm-PCR of CDR3 regions. TCRdb itself ran the multiplex PCR reads through MiXCR, one entry per CDR3 protein. The sample contains around 460,000 distinct CDR3 sequences, roughly a fifth of which appear only once. Source: peripheral blood mononuclear cells (PBMCs), taken when the disease was refractory, from a patient treated with antithyroid drugs. Receptor source: a female donor with Graves disease.

The rearrangement uses TRBV19 and TRBJ1-5; a weak D match, TRBD1 (5 bases). The CDR3 runs 15 residues. Germline V gene lookup returns CDR1 LNHDA and CDR2 SQIVND (reference sequence). V was clipped by 10 bases and J by 0 bases, with 16 bases between them. The DNA of the CDR3 is TGTGCCACCAAAGTTACAGGCCTTAGCAATCAGCCCCAGCATTTT. As protein: CATKVTGLSNQPQHF.

The table lists this clonotype with a few counts. The chain joins TRBV28 to TRBJ2-7; the D is unclear. The CDR3 runs 12 residues. The germline V gene has CDR1 MDHEN and CDR2 SYDVKM. V dropped 1 base and J dropped 6 bases, with 7 bases sitting between them. The CDR3 loop reads CASSLSFPEQYF. CDR3 in DNA: TGTGCCAGCAGTTTATCGTTTCCCGAGCAGTACTTC.

V is TRBV14 and J is TRBJ2-2; a weak D match, TRBD2 (5 bases). The CDR3 sequence is 13 residues long. Trimming left V 4 bases short and J 6 bases short, with 9 bases between. Germline CDR1 reads SGHDN; CDR2 reads FVKESK. The CDR3 reads CASSPLRAGELFF. The CDR3 DNA is TGTGCCAGCAGCCCGCTGAGGGCCGGGGAGCTGTTTTTT.

Of note for this clonotype: This may be a read error, as it is one base from a much larger clone. The chain has TRBV7-2 and TRBJ2-4; TRBD1 agrees at 9 bases. Germline CDR1 and CDR2: SGHTA and FQGNSA. This CDR3 is built from 14 residues. V shed 5 bases, J shed 6 bases, and the junction held 5 bases outside the gene matches. CDR3 sequence reads: CASSRGQGINIQYF. In nucleotides, the CDR3 is TGTGCCAGCAGCCGGGGACAGGGTATAAACATTCAGTACTTC.

This clonotype came up a few times. The chain employs TRBV4-3 and TRBJ2-7, with a weak D call TRBD1 (5 bases). V was shortened by 0 bases and J by 2 bases, with 8 bases between the two germline ends. The V gene's germline CDR1 is LGHNA and CDR2 YSLEER. The length of the CDR3 is 14 residues. CDR3 region: CASSQEQGAYEQYF. CDR3 DNA: TGCGCCAGCAGCCAAGAGCAGGGTGCCTACGAGCAGTACTTC.

This clonotype was counted only a few times. The gene calls are TRBV7-6 and TRBJ2-2, with TRBD1 matching over 11 bases. There are 15 residues in the CDR3. Trimming cost V 4 bases and J 4 bases; bases outside gene matches: 2. The germline gives CDR1 SGHVS, CDR2 FNYEAQ. CDR3 nucleotide sequence: TGTGCCAGCAGCTCCGGGACAGGGGGCACCGGGGAGCTGTTTTTT. It is translated as CASSSGTGGTGELFF. The full variable domain, rest sourced from reference TRBV7-6 and TRBJ2-2, is GAGVSQSPRYKVTKRGQDVALRCDPISGHVSLYWYRQALGQGPEFLTYFNYEAQQDKSGLPNDRFSAERPEGSISTLTIQRTEQRDSAMYRCASSSGTGGTGELFFGEGSRLTVL.

The sample holds many counts of this clonotype. One junction end disagrees with the germline gene, perhaps due to a read error. This chain links TRBV12-3 or TRBV12-4 with TRBJ1-5; D is unresolved. The CDR3 spans 12 residues. CDR3 sequence reads: CASSTSDQPQHF. The CDR3 nucleotides are TGCGCCAGCAGTACCTCGGATCAGCCCCAGCATTTT.

Note on this clonotype: This may be a read error, as it is one base from a much larger clone. This rearrangement joins TRBV24-1 to TRBJ2-5; 8 bases line up with TRBD1. The length of the CDR3 is 17 residues. CDR1 KGHDR and CDR2 SFDVKD come from the germline V gene. The CDR3 protein is CSTSDPPRGQGSETQYF. For the CDR3, the DNA is TGTTCCACCAGTGACCCACCCCGAGGACAGGGCTCGGAGACCCAGTACTTC.

This clonotype was detected many times. This sequence joins TRBV6-5 and TRBJ1-1; a possible D gene is TRBD1 (6 bases). The CDR3 consists of 13 residues. V dropped 2 bases and J dropped 4 bases, with 8 bases sitting between them. Germline values: CDR1 MNHEY, CDR2 SVGAGI. The CDR3 spells CASSYGGGTEAFF. In nucleotides, the CDR3 is TGTGCCAGCAGTTACGGAGGGGGCACTGAAGCTTTCTTT.

The J gene is TRBJ1-3, the V gene TRBV7-2, with D perhaps TRBD1 (5 bases). V lost 4 bases, J lost 9 bases, and 10 bases lay in between. The CDR3 runs 12 residues. Per germline, CDR1 SGHTA and CDR2 FQGNSA. This chain's CDR3 is CASSSSQGTIYF. The CDR3 nucleotides read TGTGCCAGCAGCTCCTCCCAGGGCACCATATATTTT. Using reference TRBV7-2 and TRBJ1-3 for the parts outside the CDR3, the full variable domain is GAGVSQSPSNKVTEKGKDVELRCDPISGHTALYWYRQSLGQGLEFLIYFQGNSAPDKSGLPSDRFSAERTGGSVSTLTIQRTQQEDSAVYLCASSSSQGTIYFGEGSWLTVV.

The chain couples TRBV28 to TRBJ2-6; possible D gene TRBD1, 5 bases. The CDR3 loop spans 18 amino acids. V gave up 3 bases and J gave up 2 bases, with 17 bases separating them. Germline CDR1 is MDHEN and CDR2 is SYDVKM. The CDR3 protein is CASSFRVGRNTGANVLTF. DNA of the CDR3: TGTGCCAGCAGTTTCAGGGTCGGGCGGAACACTGGGGCCAACGTCCTGACTTTC.

V and J are TRBV9 and TRBJ1-1, with 7 nucleotides matching TRBD1. V was pared by 7 bases and J by 8 bases, with 14 bases of the junction left unmatched. CDR3 size: 14 residues. Germline V gene lookup returns CDR1 SGDLS and CDR2 YYNGEE. Written as DNA, the CDR3 is TGTGCCAGCTCTTATGGAGGGGGACAGCAAGAAGCTTTCTTT. This translates into CASSYGGGQQEAFF.